The clone carrying this T cell receptor beta chain has at least ten counts. Its antigen remains unidentified. The ends were cut back, 5 bases at V and 0 bases at J, with 23 bases in the middle. Germline values: CDR1 SGHRS, CDR2 YFSETQ. The CDR3 runs 18 residues. The data derive from a study of T-cell reconstitution after alpha-beta-depleted transplantation in children. Study outcomes and limitations: At the one-year point after transplant, T-cell counts and TCRbeta diversity were found to come mostly from T cells that had been newly produced. Elevated TCRbeta diversity at day 60 was traced, in some patients, to surviving recipient T cells and thymic progenitors. Alpha-beta T cells present about two months after transplant were reported to originate from several hundred expanded graft clones.

This sample's TCRbeta library carried unique molecular identifier barcodes. TCRdb reanalysed the PCR reads using MiXCR and keeps one entry per CDR3 protein. Counted here are about 300,000 distinct CDR3 sequences, less than 9.5% occurring once; the ten biggest clones make up about 9.1%. The chain links TRBV5-1 to TRBJ1-1; the D is unclear. This material consisted of peripheral blood, taken 360 days after TCRalphabeta/CD19-depleted stem cell transplant. This TCR came from a female patient aged 2-9 years who had a stem cell transplant for Fanconi anemia, so the T cells may come from the graft donor. Here the CDR3 reads CASSVLGVRSPMNTEAFF. Here the CDR3 DNA reads TGCGCCAGCAGTGTTTTGGGCGTGAGGAGCCCCATGAACACTGAAGCTTTCTTT.